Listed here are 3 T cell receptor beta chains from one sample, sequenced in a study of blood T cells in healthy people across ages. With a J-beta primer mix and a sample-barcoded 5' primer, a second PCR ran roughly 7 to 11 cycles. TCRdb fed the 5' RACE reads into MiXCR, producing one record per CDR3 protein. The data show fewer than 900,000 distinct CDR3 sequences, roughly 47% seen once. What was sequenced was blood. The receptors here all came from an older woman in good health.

CDR3 sequence reads: CASSYPGGNTEAFF. For the CDR3, the DNA is TGTGCCAGCAGTTACCCCGGGGGGAACACTGAAGCTTTCTTT. This chain uses TRBV6-5 with TRBJ1-1; D is possibly TRBD1 (5 bases). This CDR3 comprises 14 residues. Trimming cost V 2 bases and J 1 base, with 8 bases left between them. Germline V lookup: CDR1 MNHEY, CDR2 SVGAGI.

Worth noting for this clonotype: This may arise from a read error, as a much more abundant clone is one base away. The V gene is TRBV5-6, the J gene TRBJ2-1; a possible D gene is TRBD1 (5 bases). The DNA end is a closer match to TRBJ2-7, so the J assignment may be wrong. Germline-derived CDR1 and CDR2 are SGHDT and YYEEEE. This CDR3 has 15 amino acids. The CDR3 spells CASSSGSSSYNEQYF. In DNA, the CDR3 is TGTGCCAGCAGCTCAGGGTCGAGCTCCTACAATGAGCAGTACTTC.

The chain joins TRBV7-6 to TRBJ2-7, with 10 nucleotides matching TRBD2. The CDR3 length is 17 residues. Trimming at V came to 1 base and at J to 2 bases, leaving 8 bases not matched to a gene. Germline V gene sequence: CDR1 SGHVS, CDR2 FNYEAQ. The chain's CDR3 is CASSLGAPSGGTYEQYF. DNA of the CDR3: TGTGCCAGCAGCTTAGGGGCCCCTAGCGGGGGAACCTACGAGCAGTACTTC. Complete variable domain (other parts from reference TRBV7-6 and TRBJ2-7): GAGVSQSPRYKVTKRGQDVALRCDPISGHVSLYWYRQALGQGPEFLTYFNYEAQQDKSGLPNDRFSAERPEGSISTLTIQRTEQRDSAMYRCASSLGAPSGGTYEQYFGPGTRLTVT.